One T cell receptor beta chain is described in this entry. The read comes to an end 3 residues before the CDR3 does, leaving the germline J gene to fill in the end. The data derive from a study of T cells in women clearing cervical HPV infection. Study as a whole: Cases: HPV16-related CIN3 or worse on histology, a couple of invasive cancers.

Produced via immunoSEQ multiplex PCR; TCRdb's table is partial and in-frame only. This table holds 40,000 to 55,000 clones. Trimming took 5 bases from V and 0 from J; bases not matched to a gene: 10. The CDR3 has 19 amino acids. From germline, CDR1 is WSHSY and CDR2 SAAADI. V gene TRBV10-2 combines with J gene TRBJ2-2; 12 nucleotides match TRBD2. The TCR was taken from a woman aged 18 to 75 with a cervical HPV16 infection that either progressed to CIN3+ or cleared (not recorded which). The sequencing input was blood buffy coat. CDR3 sequence reads: CASSTRPSGGAANTGELFF. The sequenced part of the CDR3 DNA is TGCGCCAGCAGTACCCGTCCTAGCGGGGGGGCGGCGAACACCGGGGAG.